This entry lists 22 T cell receptor beta chains sequenced from one sample in a study of CD8+CD57+ T cells in acquired aplastic anemia (dated 2018 in TCRdb). Expansion of CD8+CD57+ cells had been shown by flow cytometry in the patients chosen for sequencing. The sequencer listed for this sample is Illumina HiSeq 2000. Genomic DNA served as template for TCR beta VDJ combination and CDR3 sequence profiling. TCRdb handled the public reads itself, with Q25 trimming in fastp and clone calling in MiXCR, and kept productive beta chains. Entries that share a CDR3 protein sequence are merged under the most common genes and DNA. The sample has 180,000 or so distinct CDR3 sequences on record, about 45% of them singletons. Jointly, the top ten make up roughly 1.1% of the sample. Material for sequencing was sorted CD4+, CD8+, or CD8+CD57+ T cells (not recorded which) from PBMCs. The origin of the receptors is a human donor with aplastic anemia.

This rearrangement joins TRBV24-1 to TRBJ2-3, with TRBD2 identical over 11 bases. Germline assignment: CDR1 KGHDR and CDR2 SFDVKD. After removal of 4 bases from V and 5 bases from J, the junction contained 4 bases not matched to a gene. The CDR3 has 15 amino acids. For the CDR3, the DNA is TGTGCCACCAGTGACCCTGGACTAGCGGGAGATACGCAGTATTTT. Its protein product is CATSDPGLAGDTQYF.

In its sample, this clonotype was seen many times. This sequence joins TRBV9 and TRBJ2-3; TRBD1 matches 9 bases. The CDR3 has 14 amino acids. The V and J ends lost 0 bases and 5 bases, in that order; junction bases with no gene match: 1. From germline, CDR1 is SGDLS and CDR2 YYNGEE. Here the CDR3 DNA reads TGTGCCAGCAGCGTAGTGACAGGGGGAGATACGCAGTATTTT. The encoded protein is CASSVVTGGDTQYF.

CDR3 DNA: TGTGCCAGGGACAGCTATGGCTACACCTTC. Its protein product is CARDSYGYTF. The J gene is TRBJ1-2, the V gene TRBV19, with a possible D match to TRBD1 (6 bases). V shed 9 bases and J shed 4 bases, with 6 bases lying between them. The CDR3 loop spans 10 amino acids. Germline V gene sequence: CDR1 LNHDA, CDR2 SQIVND (reference sequence).

The chain recombines TRBV5-1 with TRBJ2-3; D perhaps matches TRBD2 (5 bases). The CDR3 runs to 16 residues. Germline assignment: CDR1 SGHRS and CDR2 YFSETQ. V was shortened by 4 bases and J by 1 base, with 16 bases between the two germline ends. CDR3 coding DNA: TGCGCCAGCAGCCTCCGAACTAGGGTAGGCACAGATACGCAGTATTTT. Its translation is CASSLRTRVGTDTQYF.

This clonotype was found many times. The J gene is TRBJ1-2, the V gene TRBV2; 8 bases are shared with TRBD1. The germline gives CDR1 SNHLY, CDR2 FYNNEI. After removal of 2 bases from V and 7 bases from J, the junction contained 9 bases not matched to a gene. The CDR3 runs 15 residues. CDR3 bases: TGTGCCAGCAGTGAATCCCCGGCAGGGGGCGTTGGCTACACCTTC. Translating gives CASSESPAGGVGYTF.

This chain links TRBV20-1 with TRBJ2-3; the D is unclear. The CDR3 runs to 14 residues. V was shortened by 6 bases and J by 4 bases, with 17 bases between the two germline ends. Germline CDR1 and CDR2: DFQATT and SNEGSKA (reference sequence). In nucleotides, the CDR3 is TGCAGTGCAACGGACCCTCGGCGGCCAGATACGCAGTATTTT. This gives the protein CSATDPRRPDTQYF.

This clonotype was counted many times. The chain is built from TRBV5-1 and TRBJ2-2, with D possibly TRBD1 on 6 matching bases. V was trimmed by 4 bases and J by 6 bases, leaving 10 bases between them. The CDR3 has 13 residues. Germline CDR1 reads SGHRS; CDR2 reads YFSETQ. CDR3 sequence: CASSAGVAGELFF. The CDR3 DNA follows: TGCGCCAGCAGCGCAGGGGTGGCCGGGGAGCTGTTTTTT.

This clonotype came up a few times. The chain combines TRBV6-1 with TRBJ2-1, with 8 nucleotides matching TRBD1. Germline loops: CDR1 MNHNS, CDR2 SASEGT. V shed 4 bases and J 4 bases; nucleotides not matched to a gene: 9. The CDR3 sequence is 16 residues long. DNA for the CDR3: TGTGCCAGCAGTGGTCCCTCAGGGGGCTTTTACAATGAGCAGTTCTTC. This sequence encodes CASSGPSGGFYNEQFF.

This clonotype is a singleton in its sample. The chain combines TRBV7-9 with TRBJ2-1, with D tentatively TRBD1 (5 bases). CDR1 is SEHNR, CDR2 FQNEAQ, per germline (reference sequence). This CDR3 region has 13 residues. V shed 5 bases and J shed 7 bases, with 12 bases lying between them. CDR3 in amino acids: CASSVDSSNEQFF. The CDR3 DNA is TGTGCCAGCAGCGTAGACAGTTCGAATGAGCAGTTCTTC.

This clonotype was recorded many times. V usage is TRBV5-1 and J usage is TRBJ2-2; 7 nucleotides match TRBD1. V shed 4 bases and J 0 bases; nucleotides not matched to a gene: 3. The CDR3 is 15 amino acids. Germline V gene sequence: CDR1 SGHRS, CDR2 YFSETQ. CDR3 DNA: TGCGCCAGCAGCCCGGGACAGCCGAACACCGGGGAGCTGTTTTTT. Its translation: CASSPGQPNTGELFF.

The genes are TRBV7-6 and TRBJ1-5; the D is unclear. CDR1 is SGHVS and CDR2 is FNYEAQ in the germline V gene. V was clipped by 2 bases and J by 5 bases, with 7 bases between them. The CDR3 spans 13 residues. Written as DNA, the CDR3 is TGTGCCAGCAGCTTAAAGGCAGATCAGCCCCAGCATTTT. It is translated as CASSLKADQPQHF.

The rearrangement links TRBV7-9 to TRBJ1-5; a weak D match, TRBD1 (5 bases). The germline CDR1 and CDR2 sequences are SEHNR and FQNEAQ (reference sequence). The V and J ends lost 2 bases and 5 bases respectively, with 10 bases between them. This CDR3 region has 14 residues. The CDR3 region has the DNA TGTGCCAGCAGCTTACAGGGCGCTGATCAGCCCCAGCATTTT. Protein: CASSLQGADQPQHF.

V usage is TRBV19 and J usage is TRBJ2-2; D is uncertain. With 7 bases removed from V and 10 bases from J, the gap between germline ends came to 16 bases. The CDR3 spans 13 residues. Per germline, CDR1 LNHDA and CDR2 SQIVND (reference sequence). CDR3 amino acids: CASTFAGWQELFF. The DNA for the CDR3 is TGTGCCAGTACTTTCGCCGGGTGGCAGGAGCTGTTTTTT.

The table lists this clonotype with a count of one. V is TRBV19 and J is TRBJ2-1, with 14 positions matching TRBD2. Per the germline V gene, CDR1 is LNHDA and CDR2 is SQIVND (reference sequence). The CDR3 consists of 18 residues. Losses at the gene ends were 5 bases for V and 2 bases for J; bases not matched to a gene: 8. This CDR3 reads CASSGGTSGGTAYNEQFF. In DNA form, the CDR3 reads TGTGCCAGTAGTGGTGGGACTAGCGGGGGCACCGCCTACAATGAGCAGTTCTTC.

V gene TRBV12-3 or TRBV12-4 combines with J gene TRBJ2-5, with D uncertain. The CDR3 loop spans 12 amino acids. The germline V and J ends were trimmed by 5 bases and 3 bases, with 7 bases remaining between them. The CDR3 protein is CASSDPEETQYF. For the CDR3, the DNA is TGTGCCAGCAGTGACCCCGAAGAGACCCAGTACTTC.

This clonotype has a count of ten or more. The chain combines TRBV10-2 with TRBJ2-1; the D is unclear. The germline V gene has CDR1 WSHSY and CDR2 SAAADI. V was clipped by 1 base and J by 9 bases, with 13 bases between them. This CDR3 is 14 amino acids long. CDR3 sequence (DNA): TGCGCCAGCAGTGAGTTGGTAGGGAACGGTGAGCAGTTCTTC. It codes for CASSELVGNGEQFF.

Concerning this clonotype itself: Possible read error: a much larger clone is one base away. The chain combines TRBV2 with TRBJ2-7, with D tentatively TRBD2 (6 bases). Germline V gene sequence: CDR1 SNHLY, CDR2 FYNNEI. Trimming took off 6 bases at V and 2 bases at J, with 17 bases between the two ends. The CDR3 is 15 amino acids. The CDR3 spells CASSQQRRGPYEQYF. The CDR3 DNA sequence: TGTGCCAGCAGCCAACAGCGGAGGGGTCCCTACGAGCAGTACTTC.

This clonotype was recorded at least ten times. The J gene is TRBJ1-2, the V gene TRBV24-1; no clear D. This CDR3 has 13 amino acids. Germline V gene sequence: CDR1 KGHDR, CDR2 SFDVKD. The V end lost 5 bases, the J end lost 0 bases, and 6 bases lay between the germline ends. CDR3 sequence: CATSVWSNYGYTF. For the CDR3, the DNA is TGTGCCACCAGTGTCTGGTCTAACTATGGCTACACCTTC.

This clonotype was detected only once. It is likely a read error, because the conserved phenylalanine at the end of the CDR3 is missing. The J gene is TRBJ2-4, the V gene TRBV4-2; 10 bases agree with TRBD2. The CDR3 loop spans 15 amino acids. Trimming removed 6 bases from V and 11 bases from J; junction bases left unmatched: 13. Germline V gene sequence: CDR1 LGHNA, CDR2 YNFKEQ. The CDR3 is CASSNSGGPEGVQYL. As DNA, the CDR3 is TGTGCCAGCAGTAATAGCGGGGGGCCCGAAGGGGTTCAGTACCTC.

As regards this clonotype: The DNA is left out, because the CDR3 cannot be placed on it with certainty; the CDR3 is given as TCRdb lists it. The rearrangement uses TRBV18 and TRBJ2-1; the table's D call, TRBD1, has no DNA check behind it. The CDR3 adds up to 15 amino acids, both ends counted. Germline CDR1 and CDR2: KGHSH and LQKENI. The chain's CDR3 is CASSVGTGSYNEQSF.

This clonotype occurred many times. The chain joins TRBV7-8 to TRBJ1-3, with 7 bases that match TRBD1. This CDR3 spans 15 amino acids. Germline loops: CDR1 SGHVS, CDR2 FQNEAQ. The junction had 13 bases not matched to a gene; V was cut back by 5 bases and J by 9 bases. CDR3: CASSAQGSAGGTIYF. In DNA, the CDR3 is TGTGCCAGCAGCGCACAGGGGTCCGCGGGGGGCACCATATATTTT. Filled out from reference TRBV7-8 and TRBJ1-3, the complete variable domain reads GAGVSQSPRYKVAKRGQDVALRCDPISGHVSLFWYQQALGQGPEFLTYFQNEAQLDKSGLPSDRFFAERPEGSVSTLKIQRTQQEDSAVYLCASSAQGSAGGTIYFGEGSWLTVV.

About this clonotype: One end of the junction is discordant with germline, which a read error may explain. The gene calls are TRBV20-1 and TRBJ2-5; D possibly corresponds to TRBD2 (5 bases). CDR3 size: 13 residues. Germline loops: CDR1 DFQATT, CDR2 SNEGSKA (reference sequence). In nucleotides, the CDR3 is TGCAGTGCTAGGCCGGGAACTAAAGAGACCCAGCACTTC. It specifies CSARPGTKETQHF.